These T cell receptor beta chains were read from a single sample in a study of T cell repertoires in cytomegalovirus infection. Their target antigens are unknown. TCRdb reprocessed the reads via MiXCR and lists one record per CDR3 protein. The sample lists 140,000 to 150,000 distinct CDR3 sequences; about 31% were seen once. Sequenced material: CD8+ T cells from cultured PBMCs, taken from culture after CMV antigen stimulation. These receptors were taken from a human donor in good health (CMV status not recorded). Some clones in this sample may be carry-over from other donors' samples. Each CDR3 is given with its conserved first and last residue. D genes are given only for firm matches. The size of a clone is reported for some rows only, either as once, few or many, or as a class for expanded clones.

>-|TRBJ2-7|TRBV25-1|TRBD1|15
TGTGCCAGCAGTGGCCCGGGACAGGGGGCAGGTGAGCAGTACTTC
CASSGPGQGAGEQYF
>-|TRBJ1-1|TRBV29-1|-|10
TGCAGCGCTTATGGTACTGAAGCTTTCTTT
CSAYGTEAFF
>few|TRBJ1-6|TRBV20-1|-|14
TGCAGTGCTAGAGGGGTCGAATATAATTCACCCCTCCACTTT
CSARGVEYNSPLHF
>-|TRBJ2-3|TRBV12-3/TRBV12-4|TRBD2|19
TGTGCCAGCAGTTCGATGACTAGCGGGGGGCTTCTCGGTGCAGATACGCAGTATTTT
CASSSMTSGGLLGADTQYF
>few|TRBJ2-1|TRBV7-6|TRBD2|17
TGTGCCAGCAGCTTATTAGCGGGGGGCCTACCCTACAATGAGCAGTTCTTC
CASSLLAGGLPYNEQFF
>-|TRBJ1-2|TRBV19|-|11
TGTGCCAGTAGGATTGGGGATGGCTACACCTTC
CASRIGDGYTF
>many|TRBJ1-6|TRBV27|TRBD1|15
TGTGCCAGCAGTCCGACAGGGGGCGGGTTGTCACCCCTCCACTTT
CASSPTGGGLSPLHF
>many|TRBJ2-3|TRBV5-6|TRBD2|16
TGTGCCAGCAGCTTTTGGGTAGCGGGGGGCACAGATACGCAGTATTTT
CASSFWVAGGTDTQYF
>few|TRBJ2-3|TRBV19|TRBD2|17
TGTGCCAGTAGCCACCTCGGACTAGCGGGGGACACAGATACGCAGTATTTT
CASSHLGLAGDTDTQYF
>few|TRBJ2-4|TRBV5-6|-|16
TGTGCCAGCAGCCTAGGGACACCGCTAGCCAAAAACATTCAGTACTTC
CASSLGTPLAKNIQYF
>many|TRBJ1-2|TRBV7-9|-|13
TGTGCCAGCAGCTTAATGCAGGGCCATGGCTACACCTTC
CASSLMQGHGYTF
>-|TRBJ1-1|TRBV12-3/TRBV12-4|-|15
TGTGCCAGCAGCAGGGACATCGAGGGATACACTGAAGCTTTCTTT
CASSRDIEGYTEAFF
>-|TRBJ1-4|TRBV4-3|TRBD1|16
TGCGCCAGCAGCCTCGTGGGACAGGGAACTAATGAAAAACTGTTTTTT
CASSLVGQGTNEKLFF
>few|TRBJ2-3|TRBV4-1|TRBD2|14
TGCGCCAGCAGCCCGGGACTAGCATCGGATACGCAGTATTTT
CASSPGLASDTQYF
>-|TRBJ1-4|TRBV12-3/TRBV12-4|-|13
TGTGCCAGCAGTCCCTTGGCGGCAGAAAAACTGTTTTTT
CASSPLAAEKLFF
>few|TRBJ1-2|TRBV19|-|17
TGTGCCAGTAGTAGATTACCGATGACCAGGGCGGACTATGGCTACACCTTC
CASSRLPMTRADYGYTF
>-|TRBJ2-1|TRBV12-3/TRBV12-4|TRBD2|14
TGTGCCAGCAGGGCTAGCGGGGGGCTCTTTGGGCAGTTCTTC
CASRASGGLFGQFF
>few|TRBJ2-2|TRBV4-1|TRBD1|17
TGCGCCAGCAGCCAAGATGGAGGACAGGGGAACACCGGGGAGCTGTTTTTT
CASSQDGGQGNTGELFF
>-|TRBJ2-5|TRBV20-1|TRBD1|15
TGCAGTGCTAGGGCCCTGACAGGGGAAAAAGAGACCCAGTACTTC
CSARALTGEKETQYF
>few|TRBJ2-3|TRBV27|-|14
TGTGCCAGCAGTTTATACAGCAACACAGATACGCAGTATTTT
CASSLYSNTDTQYF
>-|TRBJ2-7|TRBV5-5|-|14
TGTGCCAGCAGCTGGGACTTTAAAACCTACGAGCAGTACTTC
CASSWDFKTYEQYF
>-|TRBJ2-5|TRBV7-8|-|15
TGTGCCAGCACCCCCCCAACGGGTGACCAAGAGACCCAGTACTTC
CASTPPTGDQETQYF
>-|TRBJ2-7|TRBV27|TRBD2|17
TGTGCCAGCAGTTTATCGCTCGGGCGGGGGAACTCCTACGAGCAGTACTTC
CASSLSLGRGNSYEQYF
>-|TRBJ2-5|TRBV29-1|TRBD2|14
TGCAGCGCCATTTATAGCGGGGGAAGGGAGACCCAGTACTTC
CSAIYSGGRETQYF
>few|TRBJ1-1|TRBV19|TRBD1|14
TGTGCCAGTAGTATCATGACAGGGGGCACTGAAGCTTTCTTT
CASSIMTGGTEAFF
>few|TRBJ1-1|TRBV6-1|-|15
TGTGCCAGTAGTGCGTATGGGGGAATGAACACTGAAGCTTTCTTT
CASSAYGGMNTEAFF
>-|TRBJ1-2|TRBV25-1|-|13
TGTGCCAGCAGTTTTCCAGGGGACTATGGCTACACCTTC
CASSFPGDYGYTF
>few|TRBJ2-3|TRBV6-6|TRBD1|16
TGTGCCAGCAGTACAGTAGAGACAGGGAGCACAGATACGCAGTATTTT
CASSTVETGSTDTQYF
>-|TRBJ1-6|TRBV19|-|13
TGTGCCAGTAGTATGGTGGCAGCATCACCCCTCCACTTT
CASSMVAASPLHF
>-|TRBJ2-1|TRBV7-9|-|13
TGTGCCAGCATCTTAGGGGGGAGGGGTGAGCAGTTCTTC
CASILGGRGEQFF
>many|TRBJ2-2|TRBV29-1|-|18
TGCAGCGTTGAAGGGGTCAGGGGCGAATTAGAGAACACCGGGGAGCTGTTTTTT
CSVEGVRGELENTGELFF
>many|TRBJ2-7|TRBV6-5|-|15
TGTGCCAGCAGCCCCCCTCTCGACAGTTCCTACGAGCAGTACTTC
CASSPPLDSSYEQYF